The rows below give T cell receptor beta chains drawn from one sample of a study of blood T cell repertoires in COVID-19. Assay used: immunoSEQ multiplex PCR; TCRdb lists only in-frame clones, some missing. This table holds 130,000 or so clones, 88% found once. Material for sequencing was peripheral blood. The receptors originated from a man over 45 with acute or convalescent COVID-19. The CDR3 runs from the conserved cysteine through the conserved F or W. The order of the fields is clone size, J gene, D gene, V gene, CDR3 DNA, CDR3 protein. A D gene is named only where the DNA matches it firmly. For some rows the clone size is stated as once, few or many, or as a class when expanded; others skip it.

- TRBJ2-2 - TRBV7-2 TGTGCCAGCAGTCCCGTGGGAGGCACCGGGGAGCTGTTTTTT CASSPVGGTGELFF
- TRBJ1-2 - TRBV5-5 TGTGCCAGCAGCCTAAGAGATCCCTATGGCTACACCTTC CASSLRDPYGYTF
- TRBJ2-7 TRBD1 TRBV5-1 TGCGCCAGCAGCTTGGACGCGACAGGGCGCTACGAGCAGTACTTC CASSLDATGRYEQYF
- TRBJ1-3 - TRBV5-4 TGTGCCAGCAGCAAACTGGAAGGGAGAGTCGGAAACACCATATATTTT CASSKLEGRVGNTIYF
- TRBJ2-3 TRBD1 TRBV15 TGTGCCACCAGCCCCACAGGGGTAGAGACAGATACGCAGTATTTT CATSPTGVETDTQYF
once TRBJ1-4 TRBD1 TRBV6-5 TGTGCCAGCAGGACAGGGGGTTTAGGGGAAAAACTGTTTTTT CASRTGGLGEKLFF
once TRBJ2-2 - TRBV7-9 TGTGTATCCGGGGAGCTGTTTTTT CVSGELFF
- TRBJ1-6 - TRBV5-1 TGCGCCAGCAGCTTGGATACAAAAGTAAATTCACCCCTCCACTTT CASSLDTKVNSPLHF
- TRBJ1-4 TRBD1 TRBV7-2 TGTGCCAGCAGCAGCCGGAGGGGGCGAGTTGAAAAACTGTTTTTT CASSSRRGRVEKLFF
- TRBJ1-5 TRBD1 TRBV18 TGTGCCAGCTCACCGTCCAGGGGACAGGGTAAAAATCAGCCCCAGCATTTT CASSPSRGQGKNQPQHF
- TRBJ2-3 - TRBV28 TGTGCCAGCGGGCAGCTCTACGATACGCAGTATTTT CASGQLYDTQYF
- TRBJ1-1 - TRBV6-5 TGTGCCAGCAGACGGAGGTTGAACACTGAAGCTTTCTTT CASRRRLNTEAFF
- TRBJ1-2 TRBD1 TRBV6-4 TGTGCCAGCAGGCAACAGGGGAACTATGGCTACACCTTC CASRQQGNYGYTF
- TRBJ2-4 TRBD2 TRBV28 TGTGCCAGCAGTTCCTTTTCCTCGCGGGAGGGTGGAATGGGGTGGATTCAGTACTTC CASSSFSSREGGMGWIQYF
once TRBJ1-5 - TRBV4-2 TGTGCCAGCAGCCAAGAGGTCCAGGGTCAGCCCCAGCATTTT CASSQEVQGQPQHF
- TRBJ2-3 TRBD1 TRBV5-1 TGCGCCAGCAGCCCGTTGACAGGGAGTACAGATACGCAGTATTTT CASSPLTGSTDTQYF